Listed below are T cell receptor beta chains from one sample, sequenced in a study of response to subunit inactivated influenza vaccine. TCRdb independently ran MiXCR on the RT-PCR reads; one entry per CDR3 protein. Of about 190,000 distinct CDR3 sequences in the sample, roughly an eighth were seen once. The input for sequencing was CD8+ T cells sorted from PBMCs, taken 4 to 6 days after vaccination. The source of these receptors is a man aged 50 to 60 who received an inactivated influenza vaccine. The CDR3 runs from the conserved cysteine through the conserved F or W. A D gene is named only where the DNA matches it firmly. Expanded clones are given a class, and other clones once, few, many or no size at all.

abundance	v_gene	j_gene	d_gene	CDR3aa	CDR3nt
many	TRBV20-1	TRBJ2-1	TRBD2	CSARKLAGGLSDNEQFF	TGCAGTGCTAGAAAACTAGCGGGGGGCCTAAGCGACAATGAGCAGTTCTTC
many	TRBV12-3/TRBV12-4	TRBJ2-2	NA	CASISQARTETGELFF	TGTGCCAGCATTTCACAGGCTAGAACAGAGACCGGGGAGCTGTTTTTT
NA	TRBV5-6	TRBJ2-2	NA	CASSHPTGNTGELFF	TGTGCCAGCAGTCACCCGACAGGGAACACCGGGGAGCTGTTTTTT
few	TRBV28	TRBJ2-2	NA	CASSLLVLNTGELFF	TGTGCCAGCAGTTTATTGGTCCTTAACACCGGGGAGCTGTTTTTT
NA	TRBV5-1	TRBJ2-7	TRBD1	CASSVGAGGYEQYF	TGCGCCAGCAGCGTCGGGGCAGGGGGCTACGAGCAGTACTTC
few	TRBV4-1	TRBJ1-2	NA	CASSQVDIPNYGYTF	TGCGCCAGCAGCCAAGTCGACATACCTAACTATGGCTACACCTTC
many	TRBV27	TRBJ2-3	NA	CASSFAGSTDTQYF	TGTGCCAGCAGTTTTGCGGGCAGCACAGATACGCAGTATTTT
many	TRBV11-1	TRBJ2-3	NA	CASSFPWGLGGGTDTQYF	TGTGCCAGCAGCTTTCCCTGGGGACTGGGCGGGGGCACAGATACGCAGTATTTT
NA	TRBV29-1	TRBJ2-7	TRBD1	CSGVTGGPYEQYF	TGCAGCGGCGTGACAGGGGGTCCCTACGAGCAGTACTTC
NA	TRBV5-1	TRBJ2-1	NA	CASSLGATGVVSREQFF	TGCGCCAGCAGCTTGGGGGCAACGGGAGTTGTCTCCCGTGAGCAGTTCTTC
NA	TRBV7-8	TRBJ1-1	NA	CASSLLMNTEAFF	TGTGCCAGCAGCTTGCTAATGAACACTGAAGCTTTCTTT